This TCR beta chain originates from a study of OX40 agonist ivuxolimab in advanced cancers. The CDR3 sequence is 14 residues long. Trimming removed 5 bases from V and 6 bases from J, with 17 bases in between. Germline values: CDR1 SGHVS, CDR2 FNYEAQ. The table came from immunoSEQ multiplex PCR; TCRdb's copy has only in-frame clones and leaves some out. The sample holds 8,000 to 10,000 clones; approximately 66% are singletons and the top ten take roughly 25%. This sample comprised CD4+ or CD8+ T cells sorted from blood, obtained in a trial of the OX40 agonist ivuxolimab. The chain employs TRBV7-6 and TRBJ2-7, with D possibly being TRBD1 (6 bases). The sequence derives from an adult with an advanced solid tumor such as melanoma, head and neck, liver or kidney cancer. The CDR3 DNA reads TGTGCCAGCAGCAACCGGGACACGAGCCCCGAGCAGTACTTC. The encoded protein is CASSNRDTSPEQYF.